The sequence of this T cell receptor (beta chain) was determined in a study of ipilimumab plus nivolumab after autologous stem cell transplantation. Starting 14 to 28 days after autologous transplant, ipilimumab 1 mg/kg was given. Repertoires were generated with immunoSEQ multiplex PCR, while TCRdb's copy carries only in-frame clones and drops some. The profile shows tens of thousands of clones, 83% of them singletons. The TCR originated in a male donor with diffuse large B-cell lymphoma. Specimen: PBMCs, collected in a trial of ipilimumab plus nivolumab as post-transplant consolidation.

CDR3 in amino acids: CASSLISRGKGNEQFF. The CDR3 region has the DNA TGTGCCAGCAGCTTAATAAGCAGGGGAAAGGGGAATGAGCAGTTCTTC. The chain joins TRBV7-9 to TRBJ2-1; weak D call: TRBD1 (6 bases). Trimming pared 2 bases from V and 7 bases from J, leaving 18 bases between. CDR3 size: 16 residues. Germline V gene lookup returns CDR1 SEHNR and CDR2 FQNEAQ (reference sequence).